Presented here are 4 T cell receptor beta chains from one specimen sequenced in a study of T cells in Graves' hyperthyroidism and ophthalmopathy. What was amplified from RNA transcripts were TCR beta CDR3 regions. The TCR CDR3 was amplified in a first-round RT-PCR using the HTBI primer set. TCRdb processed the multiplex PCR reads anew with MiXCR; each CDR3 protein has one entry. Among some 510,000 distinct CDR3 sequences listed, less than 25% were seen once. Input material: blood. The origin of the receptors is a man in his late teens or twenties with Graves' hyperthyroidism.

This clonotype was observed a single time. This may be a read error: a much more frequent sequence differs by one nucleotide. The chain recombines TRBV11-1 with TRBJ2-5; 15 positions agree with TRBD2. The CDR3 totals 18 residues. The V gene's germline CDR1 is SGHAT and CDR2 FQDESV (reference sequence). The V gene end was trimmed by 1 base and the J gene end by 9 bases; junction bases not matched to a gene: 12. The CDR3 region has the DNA TGTGCCAGCAGCTTAGGGGGACTAGCGGGGGGCCCCCGATTGGCCCAGTACTTC. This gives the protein CASSLGGLAGGPRLAQYF.

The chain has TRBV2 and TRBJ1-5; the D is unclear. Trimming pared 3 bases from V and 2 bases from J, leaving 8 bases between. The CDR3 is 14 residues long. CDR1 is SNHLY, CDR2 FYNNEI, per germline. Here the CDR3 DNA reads TGTGCCAGCAGTGACTTGGGTCGCAATCAGCCCCAGCATTTT. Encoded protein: CASSDLGRNQPQHF.

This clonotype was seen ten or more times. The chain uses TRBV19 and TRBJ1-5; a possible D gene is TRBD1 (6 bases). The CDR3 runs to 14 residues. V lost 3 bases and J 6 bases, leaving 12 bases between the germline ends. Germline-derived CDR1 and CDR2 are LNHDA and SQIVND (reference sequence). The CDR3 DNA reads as TGTGCCAGTAGTATCCTGGGGGCAGTTCAGCCCCAGCATTTT. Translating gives CASSILGAVQPQHF.

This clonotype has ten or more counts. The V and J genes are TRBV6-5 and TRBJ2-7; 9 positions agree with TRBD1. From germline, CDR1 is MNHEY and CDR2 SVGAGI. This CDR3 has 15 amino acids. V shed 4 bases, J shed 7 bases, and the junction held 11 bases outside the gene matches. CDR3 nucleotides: TGTGCCAGCAGTTCACCCGGGACAGGGTCTTTTGAGCAGTACTTC. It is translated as CASSSPGTGSFEQYF.